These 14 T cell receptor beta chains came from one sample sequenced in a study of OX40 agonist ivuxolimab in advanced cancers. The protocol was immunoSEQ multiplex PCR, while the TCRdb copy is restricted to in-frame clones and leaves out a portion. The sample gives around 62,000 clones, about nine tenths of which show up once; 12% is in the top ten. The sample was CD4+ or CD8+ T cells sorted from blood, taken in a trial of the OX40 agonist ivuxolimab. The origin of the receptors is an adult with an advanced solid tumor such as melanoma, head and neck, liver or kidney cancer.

The CDR3 nucleotides read TGTGCCAGTCGGGACCCTAACTATGGCTACACCTTC. This encodes CASRDPNYGYTF. The rearrangement joins TRBV6-5 to TRBJ1-2; a weak D match, TRBD1 (5 bases). The CDR3 covers 12 residues. Trimming removed 9 bases from V and 0 bases from J, with 8 bases in between. CDR1 and CDR2 from the germline V gene are MNHEY and SVGAGI.

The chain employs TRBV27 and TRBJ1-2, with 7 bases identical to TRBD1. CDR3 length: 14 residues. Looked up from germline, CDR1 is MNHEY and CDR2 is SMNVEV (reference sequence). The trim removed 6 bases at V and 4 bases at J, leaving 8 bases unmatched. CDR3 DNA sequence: TGTGCCAGCAGCTTGAAGACAGGGCGCTATGGCTACACCTTC. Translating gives CASSLKTGRYGYTF.

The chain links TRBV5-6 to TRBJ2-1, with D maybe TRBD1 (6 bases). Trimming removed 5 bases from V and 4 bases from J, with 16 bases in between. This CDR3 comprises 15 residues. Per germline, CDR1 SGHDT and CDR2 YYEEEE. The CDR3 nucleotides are TGTGCCAGCAGGCCTCGGGACACATTGTACAATGAGCAGTTCTTC. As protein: CASRPRDTLYNEQFF.

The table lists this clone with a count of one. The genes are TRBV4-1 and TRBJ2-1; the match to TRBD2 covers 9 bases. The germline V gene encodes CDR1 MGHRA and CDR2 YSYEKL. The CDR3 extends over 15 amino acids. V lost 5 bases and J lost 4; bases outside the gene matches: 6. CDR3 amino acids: CASSARLADYNEQFF. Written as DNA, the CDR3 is TGCGCCAGCAGCGCGAGACTAGCGGATTACAATGAGCAGTTCTTC.

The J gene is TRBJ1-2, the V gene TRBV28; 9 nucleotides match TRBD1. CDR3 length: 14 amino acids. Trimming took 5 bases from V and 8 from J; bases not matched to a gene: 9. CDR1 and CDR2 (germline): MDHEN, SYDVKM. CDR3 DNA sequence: TGTGCCAGCAGTCTCCGGGACAGGGTTTTAGGCTACACCTTC. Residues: CASSLRDRVLGYTF.

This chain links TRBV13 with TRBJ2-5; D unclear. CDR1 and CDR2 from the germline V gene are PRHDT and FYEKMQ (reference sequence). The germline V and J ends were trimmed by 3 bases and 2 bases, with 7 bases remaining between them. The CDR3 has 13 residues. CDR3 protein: CASSFGRQETQYF. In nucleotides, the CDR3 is TGTGCCAGCAGCTTCGGACGGCAAGAGACCCAGTACTTC.

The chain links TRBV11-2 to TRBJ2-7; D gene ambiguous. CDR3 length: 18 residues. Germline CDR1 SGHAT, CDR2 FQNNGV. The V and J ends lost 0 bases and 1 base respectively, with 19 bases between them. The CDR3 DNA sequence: TGTGCCAGCAGCTTAGATTGGAGACAAGTGGGTCCATCCTACGAGCAGTACTTC. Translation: CASSLDWRQVGPSYEQYF.

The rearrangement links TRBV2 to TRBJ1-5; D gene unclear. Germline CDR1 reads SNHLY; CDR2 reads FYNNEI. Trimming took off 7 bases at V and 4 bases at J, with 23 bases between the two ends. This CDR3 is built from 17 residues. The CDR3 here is CASNFERGSQNNQPQHF. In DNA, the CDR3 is TGTGCCAGCAACTTCGAACGGGGTTCCCAAAATAATCAGCCCCAGCATTTT.

The CDR3 sequence: CASSLAPGYYEQYV. DNA of the CDR3: TGTGCCAGCAGCTTAGCGCCAGGCTACTACGAGCAGTACGTC. The chain carries TRBV11-2 and TRBJ2-7; unclear D gene. The CDR3 has 14 amino acids. V shed 1 base and J shed 3 bases, with 10 bases lying between them. Germline loops: CDR1 SGHAT, CDR2 FQNNGV.

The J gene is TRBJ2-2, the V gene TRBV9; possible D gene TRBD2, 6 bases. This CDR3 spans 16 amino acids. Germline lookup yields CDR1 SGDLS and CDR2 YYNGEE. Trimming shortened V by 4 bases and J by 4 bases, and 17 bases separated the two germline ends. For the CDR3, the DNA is TGTGCCAGCAGCTCGCGTCCCGGGAGCTTCACCGGGGAGCTGTTTTTT. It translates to CASSSRPGSFTGELFF.

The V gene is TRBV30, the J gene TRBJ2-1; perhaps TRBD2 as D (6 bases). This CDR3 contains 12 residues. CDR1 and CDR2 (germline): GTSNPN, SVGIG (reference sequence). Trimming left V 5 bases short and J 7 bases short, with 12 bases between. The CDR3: CAWDPGGNEQFF. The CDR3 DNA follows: TGTGCCTGGGACCCCGGAGGGAATGAGCAGTTCTTC.

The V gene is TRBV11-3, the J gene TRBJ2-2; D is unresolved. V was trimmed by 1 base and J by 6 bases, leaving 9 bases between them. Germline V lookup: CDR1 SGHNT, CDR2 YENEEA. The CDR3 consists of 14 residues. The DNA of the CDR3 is TGTGCCAGCAGCTTAGGGTTGGGGTCCGGGGAGCTGTTTTTT. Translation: CASSLGLGSGELFF.

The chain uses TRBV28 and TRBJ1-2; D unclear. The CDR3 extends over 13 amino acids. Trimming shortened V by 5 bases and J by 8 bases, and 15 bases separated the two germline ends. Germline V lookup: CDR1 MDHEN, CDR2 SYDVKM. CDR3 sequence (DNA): TGTGCCAGCAGTCCCCCCTATGCCGAGGGCTACACCTTC. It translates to CASSPPYAEGYTF.

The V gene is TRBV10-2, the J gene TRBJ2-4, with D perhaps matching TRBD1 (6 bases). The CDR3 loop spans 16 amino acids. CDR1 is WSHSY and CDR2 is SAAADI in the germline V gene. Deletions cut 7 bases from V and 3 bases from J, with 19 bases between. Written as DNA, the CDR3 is TGCGCCAGCACCTTCACAGGGCCTTTTATCAAAAACATTCAGTACTTC. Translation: CASTFTGPFIKNIQYF.